Shown below are 27 T cell receptor beta chains from a single sample sequenced in a study of early T cells in non-severe SARS-CoV-2 infection. TCRdb fed the 5' RACE reads into MiXCR, producing one record per CDR3 protein. The table has under 85,000 distinct CDR3 sequences, roughly 8.7% seen once. The specimen was whole blood. The receptors shown here come from an adult who was a healthcare worker with PCR-confirmed SARS-CoV-2 infection or an uninfected control (not recorded which).

This clonotype was detected ten times or more. V is TRBV20-1 and J is TRBJ2-1; 8 bases line up with TRBD2. The CDR3 covers 14 residues. Per the germline V gene, CDR1 is DFQATT and CDR2 is SNEGSKA (reference sequence). V shed 5 bases, J shed 0 bases, and the junction held 3 bases outside the gene matches. This CDR3 is CSAPSGSSYNEQFF. Here the CDR3 DNA reads TGCAGTGCTCCGAGCGGGAGCTCCTACAATGAGCAGTTCTTC.

This clonotype was detected only a few times. The rearrangement links TRBV7-8 to TRBJ1-1; the D gene is possibly TRBD1 (6 bases). CDR3 length: 15 amino acids. The V and J ends lost 1 base and 3 bases respectively, with 12 bases between them. Germline loops: CDR1 SGHVS, CDR2 FQNEAQ. This CDR3 reads CASSLEGGAYTEAFF. The CDR3 nucleotides read TGTGCCAGCAGCTTAGAGGGGGGGGCCTACACTGAAGCTTTCTTT.

This clonotype was counted ten times or more. This chain connects TRBV20-1 to TRBJ2-3; 8 nucleotides align to TRBD2. The junction had 14 bases not matched to a gene; V was cut back by 0 bases and J by 6 bases. The CDR3 length is 17 residues. Germline V CDR1 and CDR2: DFQATT, SNEGSKA (reference sequence). The CDR3 protein is CSAREARTSNFGDTQYF. The CDR3 bases are TGCAGTGCTAGAGAGGCTCGGACTAGCAACTTTGGGGATACGCAGTATTTT.

Ten or more counts support this clonotype. The chain recombines TRBV12-3 or TRBV12-4 with TRBJ1-5, with D perhaps TRBD1 (6 bases). This CDR3 has 16 residues. V was clipped by 4 bases and J by 0 bases, with 13 bases between them. The CDR3 spells CASSSVGGLSNQPQHF. Here the CDR3 DNA reads TGTGCCAGCAGTTCAGTCGGGGGGCTTAGCAATCAGCCCCAGCATTTT.

The chain is built from TRBV5-1 and TRBJ2-3; possibly TRBD1 for D (5 bases). The CDR3 is made up of 17 amino acids. The V end lost 2 bases, the J end lost 0 bases, and 16 bases lay between the germline ends. Germline loops: CDR1 SGHRS, CDR2 YFSETQ. This CDR3 is CASSLDLQAASTDTQYF. The CDR3 DNA follows: TGCGCCAGCAGCTTAGATCTACAGGCCGCGAGCACAGATACGCAGTATTTT.

This clonotype came up many times. The rearrangement links TRBV7-8 to TRBJ2-1; 9 positions agree with TRBD2. CDR1 and CDR2 from the germline V gene are SGHVS and FQNEAQ. V shed 7 bases and J 15 bases; nucleotides not matched to a gene: 10. The CDR3 is made up of 12 amino acids. The CDR3 DNA sequence: TGTGCCAGCACCCAAATTAGCGGGAGATTGTTCTTC. Translation: CASTQISGRLFF. Looking up the rest from reference TRBV7-8 and TRBJ2-1 gives the full variable domain: GAGVSQSPRYKVAKRGQDVALRCDPISGHVSLFWYQQALGQGPEFLTYFQNEAQLDKSGLPSDRFFAERPEGSVSTLKIQRTQQEDSAVYLCASTQISGRLFFGPGTRLTVL.

The chain has TRBV29-1 and TRBJ2-7; 10 nucleotides line up with TRBD2. Trimming at V came to 1 base and at J to 5 bases, leaving 2 bases not matched to a gene. The CDR3 totals 13 residues. Germline V gene data show CDR1 as SQVTM and CDR2 as ANQGSEA. CDR3 in DNA: TGCAGCGTTGAAGCTAGCGGGAGAGACGAGCAGTACTTC. It encodes CSVEASGRDEQYF.

The chain combines TRBV12-3 or TRBV12-4 with TRBJ2-2; D uncertain. V was shortened by 7 bases and J by 6 bases, with 9 bases between the two germline ends. The CDR3 totals 12 residues. In nucleotides, the CDR3 is TGTGCCAGCACCCGGTGGCCCGGGGAGCTGTTTTTT. It codes for CASTRWPGELFF.

There are a few counts of this clonotype. The J gene is TRBJ2-7, the V gene TRBV11-2; D is undetermined. The CDR3 covers 13 residues. Germline V gives CDR1 SGHAT, CDR2 FQNNGV. V lost 5 bases and J 6 bases, leaving 14 bases between the germline ends. In DNA form, the CDR3 reads TGTGCCAGCAGCATACAAATTCCTTCCGAGCAGTACTTC. Translated, it gives CASSIQIPSEQYF.

The chain links TRBV20-1 to TRBJ2-1; unclear D gene. CDR1 is DFQATT, CDR2 SNEGSKA, per germline (reference sequence). This CDR3 contains 10 residues. V was shortened by 7 bases and J by 5 bases, with 6 bases between the two germline ends. Here the CDR3 DNA reads TGCAGTGGGAACGACAATGAGCAGTTCTTC. Translating it yields CSGNDNEQFF.

This clonotype was recorded a few times. CDR3 DNA sequence: TGTGCCAGCAGTAACGCTGACTACCACTACGAGCAGTACTTC. Residues: CASSNADYHYEQYF. The chain is built from TRBV6-2 or TRBV6-3 and TRBJ2-7, with D maybe TRBD2 (5 bases). CDR3 length: 14 amino acids. Trimming removed 5 bases at V and 3 bases at J, with 14 bases between. Germline assignment: CDR1 MNHEY and CDR2 SVGEGT.

This clonotype was observed a few times. V is TRBV20-1 and J is TRBJ1-2, with 10 bases fitting TRBD1. The V gene's germline CDR1 is DFQATT and CDR2 SNEGSKA (reference sequence). The CDR3 contains 15 residues. The trim removed 3 bases at V and 5 bases at J, leaving 9 bases unmatched. The chain's CDR3 is CSARSSPGQGYGYTF. For the CDR3, the DNA is TGCAGTGCTAGGTCTTCTCCGGGACAGGGGTATGGCTACACCTTC.

Ten or more counts support this clonotype. The V gene is TRBV5-6, the J gene TRBJ1-5, with D tentatively TRBD1 (6 bases). This CDR3 has 14 amino acids. Germline V CDR1 and CDR2: SGHDT, YYEEEE. Deletions cut 2 bases from V and 6 bases from J, with 12 bases between. CDR3 region: CASSLYIGGQPQHF. Here the CDR3 DNA reads TGTGCCAGCAGCTTATATATAGGGGGTCAGCCCCAGCATTTT. The complete variable domain, with remaining parts taken from reference TRBV5-6 and TRBJ1-5, reads DAGVTQSPTHLIKTRGQQVTLRCSPKSGHDTVSWYQQALGQGPQFIFQYYEEEERQRGNFPDRFSGHQFPNYSSELNVNALLLGDSALYLCASSLYIGGQPQHFGDGTRLSIL.

On this clonotype itself: A much larger clone lies one base from this, so it may be a read error. The rearrangement uses TRBV20-1 and TRBJ2-3; TRBD2 aligns across 12 bases. There are 16 residues in the CDR3. J gave up 3 bases and V 3 bases, and 7 bases lay outside the gene matches. In germline, CDR1 is DFQATT, CDR2 SNEGSKA (reference sequence). CDR3 in DNA: TGCAGTGCTAGTCCACATACTAGCGGGGGGACAGATACGCAGTATTTT. Amino acids: CSASPHTSGGTDTQYF.

This clonotype came up many times. The rearrangement links TRBV27 to TRBJ2-2; D gene ambiguous. This CDR3 is 13 amino acids long. V lost 4 bases, J lost 3 bases, and 6 bases lay in between. Germline CDR1 reads MNHEY; CDR2 reads SMNVEV (reference sequence). CDR3 sequence: CASSSYDTGELFF. DNA of the CDR3: TGTGCCAGCAGTTCCTACGACACCGGGGAGCTGTTTTTT.

This clonotype was seen a few times. This sequence joins TRBV18 and TRBJ1-5; D gene uncertain. V was clipped by 4 bases and J by 3 bases, with 10 bases between them. This CDR3 is 14 amino acids long. Germline-derived CDR1 and CDR2 are KGHSH and LQKENI. CDR3 sequence reads: CASSLYMNNQPQHF. In DNA, the CDR3 is TGTGCCAGCTCACTCTACATGAACAATCAGCCCCAGCATTTT. Looking up the rest from reference TRBV18 and TRBJ1-5 gives the full variable domain: NAGVMQNPRHLVRRRGQEARLRCSPMKGHSHVYWYRQLPEEGLKFMVYLQKENIIDESGMPKERFSAEFPKEGPSILRIQQVVRGDSAAYFCASSLYMNNQPQHFGDGTRLSIL.

Only a few counts were recorded for this clonotype. The rearrangement joins TRBV20-1 to TRBJ2-7; TRBD1 matches 7 bases. Germline V CDR1 and CDR2: DFQATT, SNEGSKA (reference sequence). CDR3 length: 13 residues. The junction had 5 bases not matched to a gene; V was cut back by 0 bases and J by 6 bases. This CDR3 reads CSARDDRESEQYF. Written as DNA, the CDR3 is TGCAGTGCTAGAGATGACAGGGAAAGCGAGCAGTACTTC.

This clonotype was detected a few times. The V gene is TRBV29-1, the J gene TRBJ2-7, with TRBD1 identical over 9 bases. The V gene end was trimmed by 4 bases and the J gene end by 6 bases; junction bases not matched to a gene: 7. This CDR3 comprises 13 residues. Germline CDR1 SQVTM, CDR2 ANQGSEA. The CDR3 protein is CSVAATGGSEQYF. CDR3 sequence (DNA): TGCAGCGTTGCGGCCACAGGGGGCTCCGAGCAGTACTTC.

This clonotype was counted ten times or more. The V gene is TRBV19, the J gene TRBJ2-1, with TRBD2 matching 13 bases. J lost 7 bases, V lost 8 bases, and 11 bases had no gene match. This CDR3 comprises 16 residues. The germline gives CDR1 LNHDA, CDR2 SQIVND (reference sequence). CDR3 sequence (DNA): TGTGCCAGTTCTCTCGGACTAGCGGGGGATGGGAATGAGCAGTTCTTC. As protein: CASSLGLAGDGNEQFF.

This clonotype has a handful of counts. The V gene is TRBV10-3, the J gene TRBJ2-5; possible D gene TRBD2, 6 bases. This CDR3 is 12 amino acids long. With 0 bases removed from V and 7 bases from J, the gap between germline ends came to 6 bases. Looked up from germline, CDR1 is ENHRY and CDR2 is SYGVKD. The CDR3 region has the DNA TGTGCCATCAGTGAGTCGGGGGGGACCCAGTACTTC. Translated, it gives CAISESGGTQYF.

This clonotype was counted at least ten times. The V gene is TRBV7-3, the J gene TRBJ1-5; 10 nucleotides match TRBD1. This CDR3 has 16 residues. CDR1 is SGHTA, CDR2 FQGTGA, per germline. J lost 7 bases, V lost 2 bases, and 8 bases had no gene match. This chain's CDR3 is CASSLSATGGGQPQHF. Written as DNA, the CDR3 is TGTGCCAGCAGCTTATCCGCGACAGGGGGCGGACAGCCCCAGCATTTT.

This clonotype was detected ten times or more. J is TRBJ1-5 and V is TRBV6-1; 7 positions match TRBD1. Germline V lookup: CDR1 MNHNS, CDR2 SASEGT. Trimming at V came to 1 base and at J to 7 bases, leaving 4 bases not matched to a gene. The CDR3 is 14 amino acids. The CDR3 DNA sequence: TGTGCCAGCAGTGAAGGCAGGGGGAGGCAGCCCCAGCATTTT. Protein: CASSEGRGRQPQHF.

This clonotype was seen many times. V usage is TRBV28 and J usage is TRBJ1-5; D not resolved. CDR1 and CDR2 from the germline V gene are MDHEN and SYDVKM. This CDR3 comprises 14 residues. V lost 5 bases to trimming and J lost 0 bases, with 8 bases between them. CDR3 sequence (DNA): TGTGCCAGCAGTCCAGTTAATAGCAATCAGCCCCAGCATTTT. Protein product: CASSPVNSNQPQHF.

This sequence joins TRBV19 and TRBJ2-3; D gene ambiguous. Trimming took 0 bases from V and 0 from J, leaving 13 bases between them. The CDR3 is made up of 17 amino acids. Germline CDR1 is LNHDA and CDR2 is SQIVND (reference sequence). Here the CDR3 DNA reads TGTGCCAGTAGTATAGAATGGGCAGCTTCTAGCACAGATACGCAGTATTTT. Its translation: CASSIEWAASSTDTQYF.

This clonotype appeared many times. V is TRBV20-1 and J is TRBJ2-1, with TRBD2 matching over 15 bases. Unmatched junction bases numbered 6, after V lost 2 bases and J lost 4 bases. The germline CDR1 and CDR2 sequences are DFQATT and SNEGSKA (reference sequence). The CDR3 consists of 17 residues. The CDR3 nucleotides read TGCAGTGCTAGAAGCCTGGGACTAGCGGGAGGTTACAATGAGCAGTTCTTC. As protein: CSARSLGLAGGYNEQFF.

Only a few counts were recorded for this clonotype. The CDR3 is CASSSLAWSYNEQFF. For the CDR3, the DNA is TGTGCCAGCAGCTCCCTAGCGTGGTCCTACAATGAGCAGTTCTTC. This rearrangement joins TRBV5-6 to TRBJ2-1; a possible D gene is TRBD2 (6 bases). CDR3 size: 15 residues. V was cut by 3 bases and J by 1 base, with 11 bases left in between. Germline values: CDR1 SGHDT, CDR2 YYEEEE.

This clonotype was seen ten or more times. The chain recombines TRBV6-6 with TRBJ2-3; weak D call: TRBD2 (5 bases). The CDR3 contains 12 residues. Germline lookup yields CDR1 MNHNY and CDR2 SVGAGI (reference sequence). V was clipped by 8 bases and J by 4 bases, with 10 bases between them. The CDR3 loop reads CASSRAADTQYF. CDR3 bases: TGTGCCAGCTCTCGAGCGGCAGATACGCAGTATTTT.